This T cell receptor beta chain was sequenced during a study of blood T cells in healthy people across ages (dated by TCRdb to the mid-2010s). Turning to the overall study: In model experiments, template switching captured about one uniquely barcoded TCR beta cDNA molecule for every two T cells. Age-related changes in TCR beta repertoire diversity were measured in the study by deep sequencing normalized with unique cDNA molecular identifiers. The donors were divided into four age groups: young (average 16 years), middle-aged (about 40), aged (about 56) and long-lived (approximately 74). To avoid experimental bias, donors of different ages were distributed randomly across sequencing lanes. Two additional independent replicas of 1 million unique cDNA reads from the same blood draw were analyzed for two donors (one aged 18 to 30 and one aged 80 or older). Points the paper makes about the study in general: Because the CMV infection status of the donors was unknown, age-related changes in expanded clonotypes may potentially have been confounded. A strong correlation was found between observed TCR beta diversity and the percentage of naive T cells measured by flow cytometry. As age increased, observed TCR beta diversity per million T cells dropped in a roughly linear way, and a significant reduction was already evident by age roughly 36. Because profiling used bulk unsorted PBMCs, naive and antigen-experienced compartments could not be compared conclusively. The long-lived group showed more naive CD4+ T cells, fewer expanded clones and increased TCR diversity than the aged group, suggesting age selection. Total diversity estimates from one million sequenced T cells were considered lower bounds and underestimates.

This clonotype was seen only a few times. It has no known antigen specificity. No per-base quality is available; no much larger clone lies one base away. The roughly 39 donors, aged about 6 to 95 years, were systemically healthy Caucasian individuals from Russia. Ten milliliters of peripheral blood were collected from each donor into EDTA-treated Vacutainer tubes. Ficoll-Paque density-gradient centrifugation was used to isolate PBMCs, with at least 7 million per sample. Trizol reagent was used to extract total RNA from PBMCs, with at least 5 micrograms per sample. The percentages of naive CD45RAhigh/CD27high T cells were determined by flow cytometry on a PBMC aliquot from every donor. The method behind the library was 5' RACE. TCRdb records Illumina HiSeq 2500 as the sequencer. A second 7 to 11 cycle PCR used a sample-barcoded 5' primer and a J-beta primer mix. A template-switch 5' adaptor carrying 12 random nucleotides introduced a unique molecular identifier onto each TCR beta cDNA molecule. At least 2.5 million CDR3-containing paired-end reads were obtained from each sample. The Mint cDNA synthesis kit, primed by a TRBC-specific oligonucleotide, was used to synthesize first-strand cDNA from all RNA. Following uracil-DNA glycosylase treatment, a first 18-cycle PCR with universal primers M1SS and BC2_uni_R was performed on all cDNA. The original methods were these. For normalization, 1 million high-quality reads, each with a distinct molecular identifier, were randomly selected from each sample. Reads sharing molecular identifiers were discarded rather than binned into consensus sequences. MiTCR, with a Q25 quality threshold and the strictest error-elimination algorithm, was used for CDR3 identification, clonotype clustering and error correction. Lower-bound total TCR beta diversity was estimated with a nonparametric unseen species model using Euler transformation. TCRdb trimmed the raw reads at Q25, called clones with MiXCR and kept productive beta chains. A single entry per CDR3 protein holds the most common genes and DNA from its merged rows. TCRdb, not the original authors, processed these V and J calls. Counted in this sample were over a million distinct CDR3 sequences; less than 45% of them appeared once. Approximately 4.1% of the sample belongs to the ten largest clones.

Including the terminal cysteine and phenylalanine, the CDR3 comprises 16 residues. CDR3 DNA is the only sequence kept; it has 48 bases, read in frame from the first base. The germline V end is reduced by 4 bases and the J end by 6 bases; junction bases left unmatched: 12. The chain was built from TRBV12-3 or TRBV12-4 and TRBJ2-1; 7 nucleotides in the junction match TRBD2. The TCR sequence derives from a woman between 18 and 29 years old in good health. The specimen sequenced was blood. The bases are TGTGCCAGCAGTTCCCGCGGGAGATTGGGGGGCAATGAGCAGTTCTTC. Its amino acids are CASSSRGRLGGNEQFF.